The 27 T cell receptor beta chains below were found in one sample sequenced in a study of PD-L1 blockade in urothelial cancer. Time point in this sample: pretreatment peripheral blood. Method: immunoSEQ multiplex PCR; TCRdb's copy keeps in-frame clones and lacks some. In the table there are about 47,000 clones, 70% to 90% of which are singletons. Sequenced here: PBMCs, sampled around atezolizumab (anti-PD-L1) treatment. Receptors originate from a man between 60 and 75 years old with urothelial cancer.

This clone has only a few counts. This chain joins TRBV5-1 and TRBJ1-4, with 10 bases identical to TRBD1. Germline V gives CDR1 SGHRS, CDR2 YFSETQ. V gave up 4 bases and J gave up 8 bases; unmatched junction bases: 8. This CDR3 contains 15 residues. The CDR3 is CASSPGQGEGEKLFF. CDR3 nucleotides: TGCGCCAGCAGCCCAGGACAGGGGGAAGGGGAAAAACTGTTTTTT.

The CDR3 region is CASSFRSGDYSGNTIYF. DNA for the CDR3: TGTGCCAGCAGTTTTAGGTCAGGGGACTACTCTGGAAACACCATATATTTT. This chain uses TRBV28 with TRBJ1-3, with D possibly TRBD1 on 6 matching bases. Looked up from germline, CDR1 is MDHEN and CDR2 is SYDVKM. V lost 3 bases, J lost 0 bases, and 15 bases lay in between. The CDR3 sequence is 17 residues long.

The chain combines TRBV4-1 with TRBJ2-1; D might be TRBD1 (6 bases). Trimming stripped 0 bases from V and 1 base from J, with 13 bases between. Per the germline V gene, CDR1 is MGHRA and CDR2 is YSYEKL. The CDR3 contains 17 residues. CDR3 residues: CASSQDMGRGSYNEQFF. The DNA of the CDR3 is TGCGCCAGCAGCCAAGATATGGGTAGGGGGTCCTACAATGAGCAGTTCTTC.

The rearrangement joins TRBV14 to TRBJ2-3, with D tentatively TRBD2 (7 bases). This CDR3 comprises 16 residues. Germline CDR1 and CDR2: SGHDN and FVKESK. V was shortened by 1 base and J by 9 bases, with 20 bases between the two germline ends. CDR3 coding DNA: TGTGCCAGCAGCCAAGGGGCCGGGGGCTCGGGAGGCACGCAGTATTTT. Encoded protein: CASSQGAGGSGGTQYF. Full variable domain (remainder filled in from reference TRBV14 and TRBJ2-3): EAGVTQFPSHSVIEKGQTVTLRCDPISGHDNLYWYRRVMGKEIKFLLHFVKESKQDESGMPNNRFLAERTGGTYSTLKVQPAELEDSGVYFCASSQGAGGSGGTQYFGPGTRLTVL.

The V call is TRBV27, the J call TRBJ1-5, with TRBD1 identical over 9 bases. After removal of 6 bases from V and 6 bases from J, the junction contained 6 bases not matched to a gene. The CDR3 runs to 14 residues. Per the germline V gene, CDR1 is MNHEY and CDR2 is SMNVEV (reference sequence). The chain's CDR3 is CASRGQGTGQPQHF. The CDR3, as DNA: TGTGCCAGCAGGGGACAGGGAACAGGTCAGCCCCAGCATTTT.

V is TRBV7-6 and J is TRBJ2-5, with D possibly matching TRBD1 (5 bases). V was cut by 3 bases and J by 3 bases, with 14 bases left in between. CDR1 and CDR2 from the germline V gene are SGHVS and FNYEAQ. The CDR3 extends over 15 amino acids. CDR3 DNA sequence: TGTGCCAGCAGCTTCCGCCCAGGGTGGGAAGAGACCCAGTACTTC. This gives the protein CASSFRPGWEETQYF.

This clone appeared a few times. The rearrangement uses TRBV5-1 and TRBJ1-4, with TRBD1 identical over 7 bases. Germline trimming cut 0 bases from V and 2 bases from J; bases unmatched to any gene: 4. The CDR3 is 16 amino acids. CDR1 and CDR2 from the germline V gene are SGHRS and YFSETQ. The CDR3 DNA sequence: TGCGCCAGCAGCTTGGGAGGGACAGCGACTAATGAAAAACTGTTTTTT. As protein: CASSLGGTATNEKLFF.

V gene TRBV27 combines with J gene TRBJ2-1; 8 bases map to TRBD1. This CDR3 is built from 14 residues. V was clipped by 7 bases and J by 5 bases; unmatched bases: 7. CDR1 is MNHEY, CDR2 SMNVEV, per germline (reference sequence). This chain's CDR3 is CASNPTDRDNEQFF. Here the CDR3 DNA reads TGTGCCAGCAACCCTACGGACAGGGACAATGAGCAGTTCTTC.

The genes are TRBV28 and TRBJ2-3, with 8 bases lining up with TRBD2. V lost 6 bases and J lost 5; bases outside the gene matches: 10. Germline values: CDR1 MDHEN, CDR2 SYDVKM. This CDR3 contains 15 residues. DNA of the CDR3: TGTGCCAGCAGCGGGGGGGGGTTTGGGGGAGATACGCAGTATTTT. Its protein is CASSGGGFGGDTQYF.

The V and J genes are TRBV4-2 and TRBJ2-7; 8 bases align to TRBD1. Germline V gene lookup returns CDR1 LGHNA and CDR2 YNFKEQ. The CDR3 spans 15 residues. V shed 5 bases, J shed 3 bases, and the junction held 9 bases outside the gene matches. This CDR3 is CASSSRQGSSYEQYF. In nucleotides, the CDR3 is TGTGCCAGCAGCAGTCGACAGGGGTCAAGCTACGAGCAGTACTTC.

The chain has TRBV11-2 and TRBJ1-1, with D unclear. V was clipped by 7 bases and J by 5 bases, with 14 bases between them. The germline V gene encodes CDR1 SGHAT and CDR2 FQNNGV. The CDR3 loop spans 13 amino acids. The CDR3 region is CASNLLRSTEAFF. CDR3 nucleotides: TGTGCCAGCAACCTACTTAGGAGTACTGAAGCTTTCTTT.

This chain links TRBV2 with TRBJ1-2; a weak D match, TRBD1 (6 bases). Trimming cost V 6 bases and J 2 bases, with 19 bases left between them. Germline V gives CDR1 SNHLY, CDR2 FYNNEI. The CDR3 consists of 16 residues. The CDR3 region has the DNA TGTGCCAGCAGCCCGGGGACGGGGGGGCGGAACTATGGCTACACCTTC. This encodes CASSPGTGGRNYGYTF.

This clone was picked up a small number of times. This sequence joins TRBV19 and TRBJ1-2; D may be TRBD1 (5 bases). V lost 7 bases to trimming and J lost 5 bases, with 14 bases between them. The germline gives CDR1 LNHDA, CDR2 SQIVND (reference sequence). The CDR3 has 13 residues. This chain's CDR3 is CASTRDQGYGYTF. In DNA, the CDR3 is TGTGCCAGTACCAGAGATCAGGGTTATGGCTACACCTTC. Complete variable domain (other parts from reference TRBV19 and TRBJ1-2): DGGITQSPKYLFRKEGQNVTLSCEQNLNHDAMYWYRQDPGQGLRLIYYSQIVNDFQKGDIAEGYSVSREKKESFPLTVTSAQKNPTAFYLCASTRDQGYGYTFGSGTRLTVV.

In regard to this clone: One junction end disagrees with the germline gene, perhaps due to a read error. V is TRBV7-7 and J is TRBJ2-3, with TRBD2 identical over 14 bases. Germline-derived CDR1 and CDR2 are SSHAT and FNYEAQ (reference sequence). This CDR3 comprises 18 residues. The CDR3 sequence is CASSKGLAGAISTDTQYF. The CDR3 DNA is TGTGCTAGCAGCAAGGGACTAGCGGGAGCAATTAGCACAGATACGCAGTATTTT.

The CDR3 DNA follows: TGTGCCAGCAGCCCCCCAGGAGGGCCGGGGGACACCGGGGAGCTGTTTTTT. It specifies CASSPPGGPGDTGELFF. The gene calls are TRBV5-4 and TRBJ2-2; possible D gene TRBD2, 6 bases. Between the trimmed V and J ends, which lost 4 bases and 3 bases, there was a span of 19 bases. Germline V gives CDR1 SGHNT, CDR2 YYREEE (reference sequence). The CDR3 has 17 amino acids. The whole variable domain, filled in from reference TRBV5-4 and TRBJ2-2, reads ETGVTQSPTHLIKTRGQQVTLRCSSQSGHNTVSWYQQALGQGPQFIFQYYREEENGRGNFPPRFSGLQFPNYSSELNVNALELDDSALYLCASSPPGGPGDTGELFFGEGSRLTVL.

This clone was counted a few times. This chain connects TRBV11-2 to TRBJ2-3, with D possibly TRBD2 on 5 matching bases. Trimming stripped 3 bases from V and 0 bases from J, with 10 bases between. The germline gives CDR1 SGHAT, CDR2 FQNNGV. The CDR3 totals 15 residues. The chain's CDR3 is CASSFRLSSTDTQYF. CDR3 nucleotide sequence: TGTGCCAGCAGCTTTCGACTATCTAGCACAGATACGCAGTATTTT.

The chain carries TRBV28 and TRBJ2-7; no firm D call. The CDR3 length is 13 residues. The V end was cut by 5 bases, the J end by 3 bases, with 11 bases between. In germline, CDR1 is MDHEN, CDR2 SYDVKM. The DNA of the CDR3 is TGTGCCAGCAGTCCGGGTCGAGGCTACGAGCAGTACTTC. Translating it yields CASSPGRGYEQYF.

The V and J genes are TRBV5-4 and TRBJ2-3, with D perhaps matching TRBD1 (6 bases). The germline V and J ends were trimmed by 2 bases and 5 bases, with 12 bases remaining between them. Per germline, CDR1 SGHNT and CDR2 YYREEE (reference sequence). This CDR3 region has 14 residues. Here the CDR3 reads CASSLSSGEDTQYF. CDR3 nucleotide sequence: TGTGCCAGCAGCTTATCCTCAGGGGAAGATACGCAGTATTTT.

V gene TRBV19 combines with J gene TRBJ2-3; tentatively, D is TRBD2 (5 bases). The germline V gene has CDR1 LNHDA and CDR2 SQIVND (reference sequence). This CDR3 region has 15 residues. V was clipped by 3 bases and J by 4 bases, with 14 bases between them. CDR3 nucleotide sequence: TGTGCCAGTAGTATGACTATCTTAGGGTCAGATACGCAGTATTTT. It yields the protein CASSMTILGSDTQYF.

This chain connects TRBV6-6 to TRBJ1-2; no firm D call. This CDR3 region has 12 residues. The V gene lost 11 bases and the J gene lost 5 bases, with 15 bases spanning the gap. The germline gives CDR1 MNHNY, CDR2 SVGAGI (reference sequence). CDR3 nucleotides: TGTGCCGAGGGTATAGAGCCTTATGGCTACACCTTC. It codes for CAEGIEPYGYTF.

This chain joins TRBV5-1 and TRBJ2-5, with TRBD2 matching over 8 bases. Trimming at V came to 3 bases and at J to 1 base, leaving 8 bases not matched to a gene. Germline-derived CDR1 and CDR2 are SGHRS and YFSETQ. There are 16 residues in the CDR3. The DNA of the CDR3 is TGCGCCAGCAGCTCCTCGGGCGGGGGGTCCCAAGAGACCCAGTACTTC. Amino acid sequence: CASSSSGGGSQETQYF.

The genes are TRBV7-2 and TRBJ1-4; the match to TRBD1 covers 9 bases. The CDR3 is 14 amino acids. J was trimmed by 4 bases and V by 6 bases; bases with no gene match: 3. Looked up from germline, CDR1 is SGHTA and CDR2 is FQGNSA. CDR3 residues: CASSPGQGNEKLFF. The CDR3 DNA reads as TGTGCCAGCAGTCCGGGACAGGGTAATGAAAAACTGTTTTTT.

This clone has just a few counts. The chain is built from TRBV10-3 and TRBJ1-1, with D unresolved. Germline values: CDR1 ENHRY, CDR2 SYGVKD. The CDR3 is 13 residues long. V was shortened by 8 bases and J by 1 base, with 11 bases between the two germline ends. Written as DNA, the CDR3 is TGTGCCATCGAGGAAGGCCCGAACACTGAAGCTTTCTTT. This sequence encodes CAIEEGPNTEAFF.

V usage is TRBV5-1 and J usage is TRBJ2-3; D possibly corresponds to TRBD1 (6 bases). The germline gives CDR1 SGHRS, CDR2 YFSETQ. V was cut by 3 bases and J by 11 bases, with 28 bases left in between. This CDR3 is 17 amino acids long. CDR3 region: CASSSPTAGAFNYMQYF. CDR3 DNA: TGCGCCAGCAGCTCCCCGACGGCAGGGGCATTCAATTATATGCAGTATTTT.

This chain joins TRBV6-5 and TRBJ2-7, with TRBD1 matching 7 bases. Germline lookup yields CDR1 MNHEY and CDR2 SVGAGI. The CDR3 runs to 16 residues. Losses at the gene ends were 4 bases for V and 5 bases for J; bases not matched to a gene: 14. The CDR3 DNA reads as TGTGCCAGCAGTTCACTCTCGACAGGGCCTCTCCACGAGCAGTACTTC. As protein: CASSSLSTGPLHEQYF.

The V call is TRBV7-8, the J call TRBJ1-6; 9 bases map to TRBD1. The CDR3 consists of 14 residues. The junction had 1 base not matched to a gene; V was cut back by 1 base and J by 9 bases. CDR1 SGHVS and CDR2 FQNEAQ come from the germline V gene. CDR3 sequence (DNA): TGTGCCAGCAGCTTAGGGGACAGGGCTTCACCCCTCCACTTT. It encodes CASSLGDRASPLHF.

V gene TRBV7-2 combines with J gene TRBJ2-7; 8 nucleotides align to TRBD1. Germline V gene lookup returns CDR1 SGHTA and CDR2 FQGNSA. This CDR3 has 15 residues. Trimming took 5 bases from V and 4 from J; bases not matched to a gene: 10. The chain's CDR3 is CASSLLGQGAYEQYF. The CDR3 nucleotides read TGTGCCAGCAGCCTTTTGGGCCAGGGGGCGTACGAGCAGTACTTC.